This T cell receptor (beta chain) was observed in a study of blood T cell repertoires in COVID-19. The wider study: The United States, Italy and Spain provided the acute and convalescent COVID-19 samples. From T cells, B-cell-depleted T cells, or PBMCs came the material, which was cDNA or gDNA.

Measured with immunoSEQ multiplex PCR; TCRdb has only the in-frame clones, and not every one. This table has under 250,000 clones, 70% to 85% appearing once. Germline CDR1 SGHTA, CDR2 FQGNSA. Germline trimming cut 5 bases from V and 0 bases from J; bases unmatched to any gene: 3. The CDR3 has 14 amino acids. Enrolled through a virtual design, the participants were between roughly 18 and 95 years of age and came from some 26 US areas. This clone came up once. The J gene is TRBJ1-2, the V gene TRBV7-2; 7 positions agree with TRBD1. The TCR sequence derives from a man between 60 and 75 years old who had recovered from COVID-19. The material sequenced was PBMCs or T cells enriched from blood (not recorded which). DNA for the CDR3: TGTGCCAGCAGCACCCAGGGGGCTAACTATGGCTACACCTTC. Amino acids: CASSTQGANYGYTF. The whole variable domain, remainder taken from reference TRBV7-2 and TRBJ1-2, is GAGVSQSPSNKVTEKGKDVELRCDPISGHTALYWYRQSLGQGLEFLIYFQGNSAPDKSGLPSDRFSAERTGGSVSTLTIQRTQQEDSAVYLCASSTQGANYGYTFGSGTRLTVV.